This T cell receptor (beta chain) was found in a study of identical twins. V lost 6 bases to trimming and J lost 3 bases, with 20 bases between them. Germline assignment: CDR1 ENHRY and CDR2 SYGVKD. The CDR3 sequence is 16 residues long. This clonotype has ten or more counts. TCRdb analysed the 5' RACE reads with MiXCR anew, one entry per CDR3 protein. The sample records 200,000 to 300,000 distinct CDR3 sequences, 7% being singletons. The data were also submitted as part of a second study, on yellow fever vaccine responses in identical twins.

V is TRBV10-3 and J is TRBJ1-2, with D tentatively TRBD1 (6 bases). This clonotype originated in a woman in her late teens or twenties in good health. Sample: memory (CD45RO+) T cells sorted from blood. CDR3 sequence: CAISARIGGDDYGYTF. The CDR3 coding sequence is TGTGCCATCAGCGCTCGGATAGGGGGTGATGACTATGGCTACACCTTC.